These T cell receptor beta chains were read from a single sample in a study of blood T cell repertoires in COVID-19. Assay: immunoSEQ multiplex PCR; the TCRdb copy retains only in-frame clones and omits some. The sample contains 130,000 or so clones, 88% of which appear only once. Sequences were obtained from peripheral blood. The origin of the receptors is an older woman with acute or convalescent COVID-19. CDR3s include the opening cysteine and the closing phenylalanine or tryptophan. Fields, in order: D gene, J gene, clone size, V gene, CDR3 protein, CDR3 DNA. The D gene is left open where the match is weak. Not all rows give a size; the values are once, few, many and, for expanded clones, a class.

D: TRBD2; J: TRBJ2-2; size: once; V: TRBV11-2; CDR3: CASSFLRSGGAIYPGELFF; DNA: TGTGCCAGCAGCTTCCTAAGGAGCGGGGGGGCAATATATCCCGGGGAGCTGTTTTTT
D: NA; J: TRBJ1-2; size: few; V: TRBV28; CDR3: CASSRRGHGYTF; DNA: TGTGCCAGCAGTCGCCGCGGGCATGGCTACACCTTC
D: TRBD1; J: TRBJ2-6; size: NA; V: TRBV5-1; CDR3: CASSSGQGVFGANVLTF; DNA: TGCGCCAGCAGCTCGGGACAGGGGGTGTTTGGGGCCAACGTCCTGACTTTC
D: NA; J: TRBJ1-6; size: NA; V: TRBV3-1/TRBV3-2; CDR3: CASSHQRNSPLHF; DNA: TGTGCCAGCAGCCATCAACGGAATTCACCCCTCCACTTT
D: NA; J: TRBJ2-5; size: NA; V: TRBV5-6; CDR3: CASSSIAGEETQYF; DNA: TGTGCCAGCAGCTCAATTGCGGGTGAAGAGACCCAGTACTTC
D: NA; J: TRBJ1-3; size: NA; V: TRBV21-1; CDR3: CASSKGGWAGTGNTIYF; DNA: TGTGCCAGCAGCAAAGGAGGTTGGGCAGGGACTGGAAACACCATATATTTT
D: NA; J: TRBJ1-5; size: NA; V: TRBV7-2; CDR3: CASSLASQNQPQHF; DNA: TGTGCCAGCAGCTTAGCGTCCCAGAATCAGCCCCAGCATTTT
D: TRBD2; J: TRBJ2-4; size: NA; V: TRBV3-1/TRBV3-2; CDR3: CASRQTSGGPQNIQYF; DNA: TGTGCCAGCAGGCAGACTAGCGGGGGCCCGCAAAACATTCAGTACTTC
D: TRBD1; J: TRBJ2-1; size: NA; V: TRBV5-1; CDR3: CASSLFPGTGSYNEQFF; DNA: TGCGCCAGCAGCTTATTCCCCGGGACAGGATCCTACAATGAGCAGTTCTTC
D: TRBD1; J: TRBJ1-2; size: NA; V: TRBV6-6; CDR3: CASRQTGLDRGYGYTF; DNA: TGTGCCAGCAGACAGACAGGGTTGGATCGAGGCTATGGCTACACCTTC
D: NA; J: TRBJ2-7; size: once; V: TRBV3-1/TRBV3-2; CDR3: CASSPTLGTPNEQYF; DNA: TGTGCCAGCAGCCCGACCCTAGGCACCCCCAACGAGCAGTACTTC
D: NA; J: TRBJ1-5; size: NA; V: TRBV3-1/TRBV3-2; CDR3: CASSQQGDQPQHF; DNA: TGTGCCAGCAGCCAACAGGGCGATCAGCCCCAGCATTTT
D: NA; J: TRBJ2-2; size: NA; V: TRBV5-6; CDR3: CASSLFGLGNTGELFF; DNA: TGTGCCAGCAGCTTGTTTGGTCTAGGGAACACCGGGGAGCTGTTTTTT
D: NA; J: TRBJ2-1; size: NA; V: TRBV5-1; CDR3: CASSLAAASYNEQFF; DNA: TGCGCCAGCAGCTTGGCAGCGGCCTCCTACAATGAGCAGTTCTTC
D: NA; J: TRBJ1-1; size: NA; V: TRBV11-2; CDR3: CASSSHMNTEAFF; DNA: TGTGCCAGCAGCTCCCACATGAACACTGAAGCTTTCTTT
D: TRBD1; J: TRBJ2-3; size: once; V: TRBV5-4; CDR3: CASRYQGARDTQYF; DNA: TGTGCCAGCAGGTATCAGGGGGCACGAGATACGCAGTATTTT
D: TRBD1; J: TRBJ2-2; size: NA; V: TRBV18; CDR3: CASSLQGQGNTGELFF; DNA: TGTGCCAGCTCACTCCAGGGACAGGGGAACACCGGGGAGCTGTTTTTT
D: NA; J: TRBJ2-5; size: NA; V: TRBV15; CDR3: CATSSPEQETQYF; DNA: TGTGCCACCAGCAGTCCAGAACAAGAGACCCAGTACTTC